This entry features one T cell receptor (beta chain) sequence. Its antigen is currently unknown. This sample includes further DNA sequences coding for the same CDR3. Sorted subsets were amplified in replicate PCRs using 200 ng DNA, 30,000 to 35,000 T cell genomes. Only in-frame clones appear in the TCRdb table, and some are missing; sequencing was by immunoSEQ multiplex PCR. The sample carries around 2.5 million clones, 90% to 95% recorded once. The data belong to a study of shared clonotypes between healthy human individuals. Study-wide results and caveats: Estimated clonotype richness was generally higher in naive than memory subsets. Clonotypes not shared had lower generation probabilities than those common to all four donors. Between a handful of donors, naive CD4 clonotypes were shared at a level of about 5%.

This TCR was recovered from a man younger than 35 in good health. Some clones in this sample may be carry-over from other donors' samples. Sequenced input: naive CD4+ T cells from PBMCs. Specified subset: CD45RA+ positively selected.

As DNA, the CDR3 is TGCAGCGTTGAGAGGGACAGGGGTTACAATGAGCAGTTCTTC. Residues: CSVERDRGYNEQFF. The chain employs TRBV29-1 and TRBJ2-1; 10 bases align to TRBD1. The CDR3 sequence is 14 residues long. Germline V gene lookup returns CDR1 SQVTM and CDR2 ANQGSEA. Unmatched junction bases numbered 3, after V lost 3 bases and J lost 4 bases.